The clone carrying this T cell receptor (beta chain) was detected a few times. Its antigen is not known. The data derive from a study of beta chain features in type 1 diabetes. Study-wide findings and caveats: Shorter TCRB CDR3s, moderately but significantly so, were found in Type 1 diabetes patients in all four CD4+ subsets.

The CDR3 contains 14 residues. V dropped 5 bases and J dropped 11 bases, with 19 bases sitting between them. Germline lookup yields CDR1 SGHTA and CDR2 FQGNSA. Expressed TCRB transcripts got sequenced, as all isolated RNA was reverse transcribed. Some clones are missing from TCRdb's copy, which holds only in-frame ones; the method was immunoSEQ multiplex PCR. The sample consists of some 220,000 clones, roughly 11% of them appearing once. The origin of this receptor is a young man in good health. The sample comprised central memory CD4+ T cells from blood. V gene TRBV7-2 combines with J gene TRBJ2-1; D assignment may be TRBD1 or TRBD2 (5 bases each). The CDR3 reads CASSPGTGGGKQFF. CDR3 DNA: TGTGCCAGCAGCCCGGGGACGGGCGGTGGGAAGCAGTTCTTC.